The 17 T cell receptor beta chains in this list originate from one sample, sequenced in a study of CXCR3-negative and CXCR3-positive naive CD8 T cells (dated by TCRdb to the late 2010s). Sequenced on a NextSeq 550. The Human TCR Profiling Kit (MiLaboratory) was used to make UMI-labeled 5' RACE TRB cDNA libraries. TCRdb reprocessed the reads and provides one entry for every CDR3 protein sequence; no DNA is given. The table for this sample records about 130,000 distinct CDR3 sequences. Clones ranked in the top ten supply 0.59% of the sample. Antigen specificity for these receptors is unknown. What the research found in general, with its limitations: TRB CDR3s from CXCR3-positive naive cells showed higher hydrophobicity (lower Kidera factor 4), lower energy, and higher strength and volume indices than CXCR3-negative naive cells.

The sample consisted of naive CXCR3+ CD8+ T cells from blood. In light of the paper, this sample's cell subset or site label describes: CD45RO-CCR7+CD27+CD95- naive CD8+ T cells expressing CXCR3 (TNR3+). All receptors derive from a human donor in good health. Some clones in this sample may be carry-over from other donors' samples.

The chain carries TRBV28 and TRBJ2-1; TCRdb outputs TRBD1, but without DNA this stays unchecked. The CDR3 loop spans 12 amino acids. Germline V gene lookup returns CDR1 MDHEN and CDR2 SYDVKM. This CDR3 reads CASRMDSNEQFF.

The J gene is TRBJ2-7, the V gene TRBV5-5; TCRdb reports TRBD1, a call that lacks DNA to check it against. This CDR3 has 13 amino acids. The germline CDR1 and CDR2 sequences are SGHKS and YYEKEE (reference sequence). The CDR3 is CASSWGGGYEQYF.

V gene TRBV20-1 combines with J gene TRBJ2-7; as DNA is missing, the TRBD2 call by TCRdb cannot be tested. The CDR3 spans 15 residues. Germline V gives CDR1 DFQATT, CDR2 SNEGSKA (reference sequence). The CDR3 reads CSARDLPSGNYEQYF.

The chain links TRBV29-1 to TRBJ1-5; TCRdb lists TRBD1, though no DNA is available to test this call. Germline V gene data show CDR1 as SQVTM and CDR2 as ANQGSEA. CDR3 size: 14 residues. Here the CDR3 reads CSVPITGTDGPQHF. Complete variable domain (other parts from reference TRBV29-1 and TRBJ1-5): SAVISQKPSRDICQRGTSLTIQCQVDSQVTMMFWYRQQPGQSLTLIATANQGSEATYESGFVIDKFPISRPNLTFSTLTVSNMSPEDSSIYLCSVPITGTDGPQHFGDGTRLSIL.

The V call is TRBV6-5, the J call TRBJ2-7; there is no DNA to check the TCRdb D call of TRBD2. Looked up from germline, CDR1 is MNHEY and CDR2 is SVGAGI. CDR3 length: 18 residues. The CDR3 loop reads CASSYLGLAGGLPYEQYF.

The genes are TRBV29-1 and TRBJ2-7; TCRdb outputs TRBD1, but without DNA this stays unchecked. The CDR3 contains 13 residues. Germline V lookup: CDR1 SQVTM, CDR2 ANQGSEA. The chain's CDR3 is CSAEMDTSYEQYF.

CDR3 protein: CASSLMTGRNEQYF. The chain combines TRBV27 with TRBJ2-7; the TRBD1 assignment by TCRdb is unverifiable without DNA. Germline values: CDR1 MNHEY, CDR2 SMNVEV (reference sequence). This CDR3 region has 14 residues.

The chain combines TRBV6-1 with TRBJ2-2. This CDR3 has 12 residues. CDR1 MNHNS and CDR2 SASEGT come from the germline V gene. The CDR3 region is CASIMNTGELFF.

The chain couples TRBV6-5 to TRBJ2-7; the D call from TCRdb, TRBD1, cannot be confirmed without DNA. The CDR3 runs 14 residues. Per the germline V gene, CDR1 is MNHEY and CDR2 is SVGAGI. The CDR3 here is CASSLQGSTYEQYF.

The V call is TRBV4-1, the J call TRBJ1-2; TCRdb proposes TRBD1, but this gene call is untestable without DNA. CDR3 length: 15 amino acids. Germline V CDR1 and CDR2: MGHRA, YSYEKL. The CDR3 sequence: CASSQDLTGRYGYTF.

The chain carries TRBV19 and TRBJ1-5; the D call of TRBD1 rests on TCRdb alone, since no DNA is present to check it. Per germline, CDR1 LNHDA and CDR2 SQIVND (reference sequence). This CDR3 contains 14 residues. CDR3: CASSPTGALRPQHF.

The CDR3 sequence is CASRTGENTEAFF. The rearrangement links TRBV7-9 to TRBJ1-1; TCRdb picks TRBD1, but there is no DNA to check that call. The CDR3 extends over 13 amino acids. Germline V gene lookup returns CDR1 SEHNR and CDR2 FQNEAQ (reference sequence).

The chain uses TRBV15 and TRBJ1-2; TCRdb designates TRBD1, a call that cannot be tested without DNA. CDR3 length equals 16 residues. Germline lookup yields CDR1 LNHNV and CDR2 YYDKDF (reference sequence). Here the CDR3 reads CATRAQRDRSNYGYTF.

This chain links TRBV12-3 or TRBV12-4 with TRBJ2-3. The CDR3 covers 15 residues. The CDR3 protein is CASSLGAIGTDTQYF.

The V gene is TRBV13, the J gene TRBJ2-4; TCRdb lists TRBD1, though no DNA is available to test this call. CDR3 length: 12 residues. CDR1 PRHDT and CDR2 FYEKMQ come from the germline V gene (reference sequence). CDR3 amino acids: CASSPGASIQYF. Combining the CDR3 with reference TRBV13 and TRBJ2-4 gives the whole variable domain AAGVIQSPRHLIKEKRETATLKCYPIPRHDTVYWYQQGPGQDPQFLISFYEKMQSDKGSIPDRFSAQQFSDYHSELNMSSLELGDSALYFCASSPGASIQYFGAGTRLSVL.

The CDR3 here is CASSLAAGFGWYEQYF. The chain is built from TRBV5-5 and TRBJ2-7; the TRBD1 assignment by TCRdb is unverifiable without DNA. CDR3 size: 16 residues. Per the germline V gene, CDR1 is SGHKS and CDR2 is YYEKEE (reference sequence).

V gene TRBV5-1 combines with J gene TRBJ2-7; TCRdb picks TRBD1, but there is no DNA to check that call. Germline V CDR1 and CDR2: SGHRS, YFSETQ. The CDR3 is 16 amino acids. The CDR3 loop is CASSLGDRAGTYEQYF. Using reference TRBV5-1 and TRBJ2-7 for the parts outside the CDR3, the full variable domain is KAGVTQTPRYLIKTRGQQVTLSCSPISGHRSVSWYQQTPGQGLQFLFEYFSETQRNKGNFPGRFSGRQFSNSRSEMNVSTLELGDSALYLCASSLGDRAGTYEQYFGPGTRLTVT.